The 20 T cell receptor beta chains in this list originate from one sample, sequenced in a study of Ad26.COV2.S vaccination and SARS-CoV-2 variants. Profiled with immunoSEQ multiplex PCR; TCRdb holds only in-frame clones, not every one. The sample carries some 460,000 clones, about nine tenths recorded once. The treatment here: around 19 received Ad26.COV2.S at low or high dose, single or two shots; about 5 received placebo; per-sample allocation not given. At day 63 after the first vaccine or placebo injection, samples were drawn. The sequences come from peripheral blood, collected in a trial of Ad26.COV2.S vaccine versus placebo. The receptors were sampled from a person between 18 and 65 years old who received the Ad26.COV2.S COVID-19 vaccine or a placebo.

This sequence joins TRBV18 and TRBJ2-7; 7 nucleotides agree with TRBD2. The V gene's germline CDR1 is KGHSH and CDR2 LQKENI. V lost 6 bases and J lost 3; bases outside the gene matches: 5. This CDR3 comprises 13 residues. CDR3: CASSGLAVYEQYF. CDR3 DNA sequence: TGTGCCAGCTCGGGGCTAGCGGTCTACGAGCAGTACTTC.

The chain is built from TRBV27 and TRBJ2-7; TRBD1 agrees at 8 bases. With 7 bases clipped from V and 3 bases from J, the junction kept 14 bases outside the gene matches. CDR3 length: 16 amino acids. CDR1 MNHEY and CDR2 SMNVEV come from the germline V gene (reference sequence). The CDR3 here is CASNKRGARGHYEQYF. Here the CDR3 DNA reads TGTGCCAGCAATAAACGAGGGGCCAGGGGGCACTACGAGCAGTACTTC.

The CDR3 DNA is TGTGCCAGCAGTATGAGAAATGAGCAGTTCTTC. This sequence encodes CASSMRNEQFF. The V and J genes are TRBV28 and TRBJ2-1; no clear D. V lost 5 bases and J lost 7, with 6 bases in between. The CDR3 runs to 11 residues. CDR1 is MDHEN, CDR2 SYDVKM, per germline.

The V call is TRBV27, the J call TRBJ2-7; 9 bases fit TRBD1. V trimming: 5 bases; J trimming: 3 bases; junction bases outside the gene matches: 17. Germline CDR1 MNHEY, CDR2 SMNVEV (reference sequence). The CDR3 consists of 18 residues. The CDR3 nucleotides are TGTGCCAGCAGTCCACACCGCGTCGGGACAGGGATAGACTACGAGCAGTACTTC. This codes for CASSPHRVGTGIDYEQYF.

V is TRBV3-1 (or the pseudogene TRBV3-2) and J is TRBJ2-5, with TRBD1 matching 7 bases. V shed 4 bases and J 1 base; nucleotides not matched to a gene: 6. Germline V gives CDR1 LGHDT, CDR2 YNNKEL (reference sequence). The CDR3 sequence is 15 residues long. The CDR3 loop reads CASSLIQGLQETQYF. The CDR3 region has the DNA TGTGCCAGCAGCCTAATACAGGGGCTCCAAGAGACCCAGTACTTC.

The chain uses TRBV19 and TRBJ2-3; 8 bases line up with TRBD1. The CDR3 runs to 14 residues. The germline V gene encodes CDR1 LNHDA and CDR2 SQIVND (reference sequence). The trim removed 4 bases at V and 3 bases at J, leaving 3 bases unmatched. The CDR3 is CASSTQGATDTQYF. Written as DNA, the CDR3 is TGTGCCAGTAGTACCCAGGGGGCTACAGATACGCAGTATTTT.

The V call is TRBV11-2, the J call TRBJ1-6; 9 nucleotides align to TRBD1. From germline, CDR1 is SGHAT and CDR2 FQNNGV. This CDR3 spans 17 amino acids. V was clipped by 5 bases and J by 11 bases; unmatched bases: 16. Written as DNA, the CDR3 is TGTGCCAGCAGCATCAATCGGCCGGGACAGGGCCTCCCACCCCTCCACTTT. It translates to CASSINRPGQGLPPLHF.

The chain uses TRBV19 and TRBJ1-6; a possible D gene is TRBD1 (5 bases). The germline V and J ends were trimmed by 7 bases and 5 bases, with 15 bases remaining between them. This CDR3 is 15 amino acids long. Per the germline V gene, CDR1 is LNHDA and CDR2 is SQIVND (reference sequence). CDR3 region: CASKPGTANNSPLHF. The CDR3 DNA reads TGTGCCAGTAAACCCGGGACGGCCAATAATTCACCCCTCCACTTT.

In this sample, this clone turned up once. The genes are TRBV30 and TRBJ1-1; D remains ambiguous. V was clipped by 4 bases and J by 6 bases, with 15 bases between them. The CDR3 totals 13 residues. The germline V gene encodes CDR1 GTSNPN and CDR2 SVGIG (reference sequence). CDR3 nucleotides: TGTGCCTGGATAATGGAGGGCTTACCTGAAGCTTTCTTT. Amino acid sequence: CAWIMEGLPEAFF.

The J gene is TRBJ2-7, the V gene TRBV6-6; the match to TRBD1 covers 9 bases. The CDR3 consists of 15 residues. The V gene end was trimmed by 6 bases and the J gene end by 5 bases; junction bases not matched to a gene: 11. Germline values: CDR1 MNHNY, CDR2 SVGAGI (reference sequence). CDR3 bases: TGTGCCAGCAGCTATGCCGGGACAGGGACTGACGAGCAGTACTTC. Amino acid sequence: CASSYAGTGTDEQYF.

This clone was seen a single time. The chain carries TRBV27 and TRBJ1-1; TRBD1 is a possible D gene (6 bases). V lost 6 bases, J lost 0 bases, and 17 bases lay in between. This CDR3 region has 16 residues. Germline V gene lookup returns CDR1 MNHEY and CDR2 SMNVEV (reference sequence). The CDR3: CASRLQGIGLNTEAFF. In DNA, the CDR3 is TGTGCCAGCAGGCTACAGGGAATCGGTTTGAACACTGAAGCTTTCTTT.

The genes are TRBV30 and TRBJ2-2, with D perhaps TRBD2 (5 bases). Germline CDR1 and CDR2: GTSNPN and SVGIG (reference sequence). CDR3 length: 16 amino acids. The germline V and J ends were trimmed by 4 bases and 5 bases, with 20 bases remaining between them. As DNA, the CDR3 is TGTGCCTGGACCACCCCGTATACCCGAGGGACCGGGGAGCTGTTTTTT. This codes for CAWTTPYTRGTGELFF. The whole variable domain, filled in from reference TRBV30 and TRBJ2-2, reads SQTIHQWPATLVQPVGSPLSLECTVEGTSNPNLYWYRQAAGRGLQLLFYSVGIGQISSEVPQNLSASRPQDRQFILSSKKLLLSDSGFYLCAWTTPYTRGTGELFFGEGSRLTVL.

The J gene is TRBJ2-2, the V gene TRBV3-1 (or the pseudogene TRBV3-2); 8 nucleotides line up with TRBD1. J was trimmed by 4 bases and V by 2 bases; bases with no gene match: 0. The CDR3 covers 14 residues. Germline V gene data show CDR1 as LGHDT and CDR2 as YNNKEL (reference sequence). The CDR3, as DNA: TGTGCCAGCAGCCAAACAGGGGGCACCGGGGAGCTGTTTTTT. Translated, it gives CASSQTGGTGELFF.

This chain joins TRBV14 and TRBJ2-4, with a weak D call TRBD2 (6 bases). The CDR3 length is 14 residues. Germline CDR1 is SGHDN and CDR2 is FVKESK. V lost 5 bases and J lost 9, with 17 bases in between. CDR3 region: CASSSYLGGSIQYF. The DNA for the CDR3 is TGTGCCAGCAGCTCATACCTCGGGGGAAGCATTCAGTACTTC.

This chain connects TRBV7-6 to TRBJ2-3; D perhaps matches TRBD2 (6 bases). This CDR3 has 13 amino acids. V was clipped by 6 bases and J by 6 bases, with 13 bases between them. Germline CDR1 reads SGHVS; CDR2 reads FNYEAQ. CDR3 nucleotide sequence: TGTGCCAGCAGGCTGGGAGGAGGCGATACGCAGTATTTT. Amino acids: CASRLGGGDTQYF.

The genes are TRBV28 and TRBJ1-1; no clear D gene. Trimming pared 3 bases from V and 6 bases from J, leaving 8 bases between. The CDR3 totals 12 residues. Germline CDR1 reads MDHEN; CDR2 reads SYDVKM. The CDR3 is CASSFQHPEAFF. CDR3 DNA: TGTGCCAGCAGTTTTCAACACCCTGAAGCTTTCTTT.

The chain joins TRBV7-9 to TRBJ2-1; the match to TRBD2 covers 11 bases. Trimming cost V 4 bases and J 4 bases; bases outside gene matches: 3. The length of the CDR3 is 15 residues. Germline CDR1 and CDR2: SEHNR and FQNEAQ (reference sequence). CDR3 sequence (DNA): TGTGCCAGCAGCTCCGGGACTAGCGGATACAATGAGCAGTTCTTC. This gives the protein CASSSGTSGYNEQFF.

V usage is TRBV12-3 or TRBV12-4 and J usage is TRBJ1-5; D might be TRBD1 (5 bases). The V and J ends lost 6 bases and 5 bases respectively, with 8 bases between them. This CDR3 region has 12 residues. The CDR3 DNA sequence: TGTGCCAGCAGCCGGGGGGATCAGCCCCAGCATTTT. Its protein is CASSRGDQPQHF.

J is TRBJ2-7 and V is TRBV6-2 or TRBV6-3; 7 nucleotides align to TRBD2. The CDR3 is made up of 17 amino acids. Unmatched junction bases numbered 14, after V lost 3 bases and J lost 3 bases. Germline lookup yields CDR1 MNHEY and CDR2 SVGEGT. CDR3 bases: TGTGCCAGCAGTTATATGGGGGGGAAGACTTTTGGCTACGAGCAGTACTTC. As protein: CASSYMGGKTFGYEQYF.

The chain's CDR3 is CASSFHSYSGANVLTF. The CDR3 DNA follows: TGTGCCAGCAGCTTTCACAGTTACTCTGGGGCCAACGTCCTGACTTTC. The rearrangement links TRBV7-2 to TRBJ2-6; D is uncertain. This CDR3 contains 16 residues. Germline CDR1 SGHTA, CDR2 FQGNSA. V shed 3 bases and J shed 0 bases, with 9 bases lying between them.